A single sample is the source of the 8 T cell receptor beta chains below, sequenced in a study of control samples from healthy donors and cancer patients (dated by TCRdb to the early 2020s). The library was made by the immunoSEQ multiplex PCR assay. Sourced from immuneACCESS, this table was stored by TCRdb with only in-frame sequences that have V and J called. A share of the clones is absent; for the studies checked, an unresolved V gene accounts for under half, and the remainder has no known explanation. The sample table contains 130,000 to 150,000 clones; only one count was recorded for roughly 89% of them. The ten largest clones add up to roughly 5% of the sample. The sample was blood. The receptors derive from a young man in good health.

The count of this clone is one. This chain connects TRBV2 to TRBJ1-5; D is uncertain. This CDR3 contains 13 residues. CDR1 is SNHLY and CDR2 is FYNNEI in the germline V gene. The V end was cut by 10 bases, the J end by 3 bases, with 13 bases between. The chain's CDR3 is CATSRAPNQPQHF. The DNA of the CDR3 is TGTGCCACTTCTAGGGCCCCCAATCAGCCCCAGCATTTT.

This chain joins TRBV28 and TRBJ1-5; the D gene is possibly TRBD1 (5 bases). The V gene's germline CDR1 is MDHEN and CDR2 SYDVKM. V was trimmed by 4 bases and J by 2 bases, leaving 15 bases between them. The CDR3 contains 16 residues. The DNA for the CDR3 is TGTGCCAGCAGTTCCCCAGGGTGGGAGGGCAATCAGCCCCAGCATTTT. As protein: CASSSPGWEGNQPQHF.

This clone was picked up one time. The rearrangement uses TRBV10-3 and TRBJ2-3; unclear D gene. Germline CDR1 ENHRY, CDR2 SYGVKD. The germline V and J ends were trimmed by 9 bases and 0 bases, with 4 bases remaining between them. This CDR3 is 11 amino acids long. This chain's CDR3 is CAIASTDTQYF. The CDR3 DNA reads as TGTGCCATTGCAAGCACAGATACGCAGTATTTT.

The chain has TRBV6-1 and TRBJ2-7, with 7 bases aligning to TRBD1. The ends lost 3 bases at V and 2 bases at J; junction bases unmatched: 7. Germline assignment: CDR1 MNHNS and CDR2 SASEGT. The CDR3 runs 15 residues. The DNA for the CDR3 is TGTGCCAGCAGTGAGTACGGGACAGAGACCTACGAGCAGTACTTC. This codes for CASSEYGTETYEQYF.

The rearrangement joins TRBV7-3 to TRBJ2-3; 7 bases are shared with TRBD1. Germline V lookup: CDR1 SGHTA, CDR2 FQGTGA. This CDR3 contains 17 residues. V lost 2 bases, J lost 5 bases, and 13 bases stayed unmatched. The CDR3 here is CASSLQALGSGGDTQYF. CDR3 sequence (DNA): TGTGCCAGCAGCTTACAAGCGCTGGGGTCAGGGGGAGATACGCAGTATTTT.

The chain is built from TRBV11-2 and TRBJ2-7; no clear D. Germline V gene sequence: CDR1 SGHAT, CDR2 FQNNGV. The ends were cut back, 1 base at V and 2 bases at J, with 9 bases in the middle. The CDR3 consists of 14 residues. The CDR3 nucleotides are TGTGCCAGCAGCTTAGGGCAGCTACCCTACGAGCAGTACTTC. Residues: CASSLGQLPYEQYF.

This chain connects TRBV6-2 or TRBV6-3 to TRBJ2-5; 8 nucleotides align to TRBD2. With V trimmed by 3 bases and J by 6 bases, 9 bases remained unmatched. The CDR3 loop spans 15 amino acids. The germline CDR1 and CDR2 sequences are MNHEY and SVGEGT. The CDR3, as DNA: TGTGCCAGCAGTTATGACCGGGGGGGCCGGAAGACCCAGTACTTC. Translation: CASSYDRGGRKTQYF.

The chain recombines TRBV5-5 with TRBJ2-1; 9 nucleotides align to TRBD1. J lost 3 bases, V lost 1 base, and 8 bases had no gene match. Germline V CDR1 and CDR2: SGHKS, YYEKEE (reference sequence). The CDR3 covers 17 residues. The CDR3 spells CASSLRSGTGNYNEQFF. The CDR3 coding sequence is TGTGCCAGCAGCTTGAGGAGCGGGACAGGGAACTACAATGAGCAGTTCTTC.